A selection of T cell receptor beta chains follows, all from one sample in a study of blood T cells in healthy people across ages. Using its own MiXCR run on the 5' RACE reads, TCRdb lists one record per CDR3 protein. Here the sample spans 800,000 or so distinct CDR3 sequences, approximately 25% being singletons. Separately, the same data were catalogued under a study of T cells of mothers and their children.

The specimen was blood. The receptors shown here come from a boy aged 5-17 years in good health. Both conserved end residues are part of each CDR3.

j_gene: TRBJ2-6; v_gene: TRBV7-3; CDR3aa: CASSSDRVSGANVLTF
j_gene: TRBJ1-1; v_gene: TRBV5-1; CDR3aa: CASSYTGGWRNTEAFF
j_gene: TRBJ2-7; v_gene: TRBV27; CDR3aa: CASGGRDAYEQYF
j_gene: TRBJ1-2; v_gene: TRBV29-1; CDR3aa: CSVVYDNYGYTF
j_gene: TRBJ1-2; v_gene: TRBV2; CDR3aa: CASSETGTGHYGYTF
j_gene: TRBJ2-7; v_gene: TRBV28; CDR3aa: CANSQGAAYEQYF
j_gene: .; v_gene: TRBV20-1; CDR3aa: CSARARELTSSYVANYEQYF
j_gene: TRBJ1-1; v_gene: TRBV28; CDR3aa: CASSLSRTGPGEAFF
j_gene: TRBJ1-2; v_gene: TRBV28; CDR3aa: CASSPGQGASQNYGYTF
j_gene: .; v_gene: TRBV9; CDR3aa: CASSVDPGSEQYF
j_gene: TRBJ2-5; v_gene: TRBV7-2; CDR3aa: CASSHAGTGGDGKTQYF
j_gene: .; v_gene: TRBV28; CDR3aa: CASSLSGSPPYEQYF
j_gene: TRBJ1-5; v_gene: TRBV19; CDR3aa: CASSVLGTGFNQPQHF
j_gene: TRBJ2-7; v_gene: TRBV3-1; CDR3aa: CASSQEVWGSGYEQYF
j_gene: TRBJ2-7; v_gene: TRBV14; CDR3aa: CASSQGGGPGTYEQYF
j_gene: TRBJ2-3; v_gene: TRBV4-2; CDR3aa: CASSQATSLDTQYF
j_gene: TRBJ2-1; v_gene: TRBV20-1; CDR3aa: CSASEGGEGNEQFF
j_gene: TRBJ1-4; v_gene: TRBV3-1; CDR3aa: CASSQDRGGTNEKLFF
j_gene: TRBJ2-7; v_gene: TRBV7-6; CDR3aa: CASSSKRQSYEQYF
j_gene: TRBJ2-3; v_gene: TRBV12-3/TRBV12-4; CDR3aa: CASSKTGTNTDTQYF
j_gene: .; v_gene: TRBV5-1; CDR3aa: CASSLDRAGEQFF
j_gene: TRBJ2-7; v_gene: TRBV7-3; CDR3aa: CASSLSPGPAYEQYF
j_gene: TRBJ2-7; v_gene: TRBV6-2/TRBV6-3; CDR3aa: CASSYGTEHYEQYF
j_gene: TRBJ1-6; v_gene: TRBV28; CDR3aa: CASSSPDRVVSPLHF
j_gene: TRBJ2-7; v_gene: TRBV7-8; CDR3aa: CASSRLQGSYEQYF
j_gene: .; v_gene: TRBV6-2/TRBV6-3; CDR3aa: CASTEPRDRYEQYF
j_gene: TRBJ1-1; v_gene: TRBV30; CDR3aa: CAWTGGDTEAFF
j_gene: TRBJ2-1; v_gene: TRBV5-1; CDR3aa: CASSLARSVRGQFF
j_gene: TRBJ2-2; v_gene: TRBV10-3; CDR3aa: CDINGGTTGELFF
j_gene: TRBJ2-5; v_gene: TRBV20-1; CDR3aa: CSADRVVGTQYF
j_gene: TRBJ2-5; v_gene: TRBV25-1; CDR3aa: CASSDRLETQYF
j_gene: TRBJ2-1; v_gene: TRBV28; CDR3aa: CASSPPRVGSYNEQFF
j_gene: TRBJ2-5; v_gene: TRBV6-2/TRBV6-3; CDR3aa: CASSYGVGGGETQYF
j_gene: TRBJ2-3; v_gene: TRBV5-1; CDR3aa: CASSYYAQAKRGYTDTQYF
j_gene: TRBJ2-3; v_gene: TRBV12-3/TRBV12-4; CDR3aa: CASSLYTGAFTDTQYF